These T cell receptor beta chains were read from a single sample in a study of spatial heterogeneity in lung cancer. TCRdb passed the 5' RACE reads through MiXCR, listing each CDR3 protein once. Among tens of thousands of distinct CDR3 sequences listed, almost 10% were seen once. The sequencing used PBMCs, collected at follow-up. The receptor set was obtained from a male donor with early-stage non-small cell lung cancer. Both conserved end residues are part of each CDR3. A D gene is named only where the DNA matches it firmly. Rows give clone size only sometimes, using once, few, many, or a class for an expanded clone.

size,D,J,V,DNA,CDR3
NA,TRBD1,TRBJ2-6,TRBV28,TGTGCCAGCAAGACAGGGCCCGCGGCCGGGGCCAACGTCCTGACTTTC,CASKTGPAAGANVLTF
many,NA,TRBJ2-7,TRBV6-2/TRBV6-3,TGTGCCAGCAGTTACTCGAATCTTCTACCCGAGCAGTACTTC,CASSYSNLLPEQYF
NA,NA,TRBJ1-4,TRBV20-1,TGCAGTGCTTCCGACAGGAAAGTAGGGAAACTGTTTTTT,CSASDRKVGKLFF
many,NA,TRBJ2-1,TRBV29-1,TGCAGCGGACAACTAGTCTATGAGCAGTTCTTC,CSGQLVYEQFF
medium-sized,NA,TRBJ1-6,TRBV4-2,TGTGCCAGCAGCCAGGCTGACAGCTCCTATAATTCACCCCTCCACTTT,CASSQADSSYNSPLHF
NA,NA,TRBJ1-2,TRBV15,TGTGCCACCAGGGCAGGCCCGGAGCGCTATGGCTACACCTTC,CATRAGPERYGYTF
few,TRBD1,TRBJ1-5,TRBV14,TGTGCCAGCAGCCAAGATCGAACAGGGGAGGGCCAGCCCCAGCATTTT,CASSQDRTGEGQPQHF
many,NA,TRBJ2-3,TRBV7-9,TGTGCCAGCAGCTCCCCCGGGGAAATAGATACGCAGTATTTT,CASSSPGEIDTQYF
few,NA,TRBJ1-2,TRBV20-1,TGCAGTGCTCTGTCGACAGTCCTCTATGGCTACACCTTC,CSALSTVLYGYTF
few,NA,TRBJ1-1,TRBV29-1,TGCAGCGTTGCGGGACACCTGAACACTGAAGCTTTCTTT,CSVAGHLNTEAFF
few,NA,TRBJ2-7,TRBV29-1,TGCAGCGTCGGGATATGGACGGGGTCCTACGAGCAGTACTTC,CSVGIWTGSYEQYF
NA,TRBD1,TRBJ1-4,TRBV4-3,TGCGCCAGCAGCCAAGATATAGGACAGGTCCTTAATGAAAAACTGTTTTTT,CASSQDIGQVLNEKLFF
few,TRBD1,TRBJ2-5,TRBV7-9,TGTGCCAGCACACTCGGACAGGGACAAGAGACCCAGTACTTC,CASTLGQGQETQYF
many,NA,TRBJ2-7,TRBV11-2,TGTGCCAGCAGCCCGGTCCGAGGCGTCTACGAGCAGTACTTC,CASSPVRGVYEQYF
NA,TRBD1,TRBJ1-6,TRBV28,TGTGCCAGCAGCACGGACAGGAGTAATTCACCCCTCCACTTT,CASSTDRSNSPLHF
few,TRBD1,TRBJ1-1,TRBV28,TGTGCCAGCACCCTCCCCGGGACAGGGGGAGTTGAAGCTTTCTTT,CASTLPGTGGVEAFF
few,NA,TRBJ2-7,TRBV2,TGTGCCAGCAGTGAAGGCGCAGGTACCTCCTACGAGCAGTACTTC,CASSEGAGTSYEQYF
many,NA,TRBJ2-3,TRBV20-1,TGCAGTGCTACTAGCACAGATACGCAGTATTTT,CSATSTDTQYF
NA,TRBD2,TRBJ2-3,TRBV7-2,TGTGCCAGCAGCCCTAGCGGGTCACGCACAGATACGCAGTATTTT,CASSPSGSRTDTQYF
few,TRBD1,TRBJ2-2,TRBV28,TGTGCCAGCAGGAGGACAGGGAACACCGGGGAGCTGTTTTTT,CASRRTGNTGELFF
few,NA,TRBJ2-1,TRBV11-2,TGTGCCAGCAGCTTAAACCTGGGGGGTAATGAGCAGTTCTTC,CASSLNLGGNEQFF
many,NA,TRBJ1-1,TRBV10-3,TGTGCCATCAGTGAGCCCGGACAGTCGAGTGGCACTGAAGCTTTCTTT,CAISEPGQSSGTEAFF
NA,NA,TRBJ1-1,TRBV7-2,TGTGCCAGCAGCTCCAACATGAACACTGAAGCTTTCTTT,CASSSNMNTEAFF
few,NA,TRBJ2-7,TRBV5-4,TGTGCCAGCAGCTTGGATGGACGCAATTCCTACGAGCAGTACTTC,CASSLDGRNSYEQYF
many,NA,TRBJ1-3,TRBV29-1,TGCAGCGTTGCGGGCCAAGATCGGAACACCATATATTTT,CSVAGQDRNTIYF
NA,NA,TRBJ1-2,TRBV29-1,TGCAGCGTTTTCCGTCAGGGTGGCTACACCTTC,CSVFRQGGYTF
many,NA,TRBJ1-2,TRBV10-3,TGTGCCATCAGTGATTTAGGAGGGGAAATTGGCTACACCTTC,CAISDLGGEIGYTF
many,NA,TRBJ2-5,TRBV5-4,TGTGCCAGCAGCTCCCGACCGAGAGCCGAGACCCAGTACTTC,CASSSRPRAETQYF
few,NA,TRBJ2-1,TRBV15,TGTGCCACCAGCCGGGATCCCCAAAGTCCGGGGCAGTTCTTC,CATSRDPQSPGQFF
many,NA,TRBJ2-2,TRBV19,TGTGCCAGTAGTCCACGCGGGGTGTTGACGAGTACCGGGGAGCTGTTTTTT,CASSPRGVLTSTGELFF
many,TRBD1,TRBJ2-7,TRBV7-9,TGTGCCAGCAGCTCCGGGACAGGGGGCGCAGTTCGTTACGAGCAGTACTTC,CASSSGTGGAVRYEQYF